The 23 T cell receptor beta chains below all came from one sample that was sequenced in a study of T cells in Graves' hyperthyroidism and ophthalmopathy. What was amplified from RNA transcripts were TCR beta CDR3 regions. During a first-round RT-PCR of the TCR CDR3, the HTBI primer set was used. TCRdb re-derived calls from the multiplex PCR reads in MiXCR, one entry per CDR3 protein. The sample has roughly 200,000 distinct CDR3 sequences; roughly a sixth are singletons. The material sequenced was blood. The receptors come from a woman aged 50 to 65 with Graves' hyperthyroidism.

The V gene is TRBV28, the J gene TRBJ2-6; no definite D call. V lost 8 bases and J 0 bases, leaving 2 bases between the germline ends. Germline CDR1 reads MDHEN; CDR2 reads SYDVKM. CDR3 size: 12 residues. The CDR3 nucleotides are TGTGCCAGCGACTCTGGGGCCAACGTCCTGACTTTC. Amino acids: CASDSGANVLTF.

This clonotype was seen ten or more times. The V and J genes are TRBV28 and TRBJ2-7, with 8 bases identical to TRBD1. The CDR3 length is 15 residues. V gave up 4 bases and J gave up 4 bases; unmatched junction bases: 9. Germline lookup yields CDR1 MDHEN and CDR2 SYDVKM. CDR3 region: CASSSLDRGEYEQYF. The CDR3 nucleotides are TGTGCCAGCAGTTCCTTAGACAGGGGCGAGTACGAGCAGTACTTC.

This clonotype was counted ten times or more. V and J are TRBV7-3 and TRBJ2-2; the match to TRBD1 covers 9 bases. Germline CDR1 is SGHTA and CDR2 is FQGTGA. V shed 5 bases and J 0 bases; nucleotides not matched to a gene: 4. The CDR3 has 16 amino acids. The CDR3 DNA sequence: TGTGCCAGCAGCCTCCGGACAGGGGCGAACACCGGGGAGCTGTTTTTT. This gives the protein CASSLRTGANTGELFF.

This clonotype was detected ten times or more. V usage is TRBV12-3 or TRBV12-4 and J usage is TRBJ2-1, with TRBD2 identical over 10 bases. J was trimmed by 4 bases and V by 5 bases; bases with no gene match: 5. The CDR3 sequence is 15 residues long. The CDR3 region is CASSTSGARYNEQFF. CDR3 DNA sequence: TGTGCCAGCAGTACTAGCGGGGCACGTTACAATGAGCAGTTCTTC.

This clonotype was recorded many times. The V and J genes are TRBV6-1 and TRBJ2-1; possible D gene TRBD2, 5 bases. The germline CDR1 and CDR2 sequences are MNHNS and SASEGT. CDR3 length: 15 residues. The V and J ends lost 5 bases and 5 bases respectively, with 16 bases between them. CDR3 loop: CASSYPAGIHNEQFF. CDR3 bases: TGTGCCAGCAGTTACCCGGCGGGCATCCACAATGAGCAGTTCTTC.

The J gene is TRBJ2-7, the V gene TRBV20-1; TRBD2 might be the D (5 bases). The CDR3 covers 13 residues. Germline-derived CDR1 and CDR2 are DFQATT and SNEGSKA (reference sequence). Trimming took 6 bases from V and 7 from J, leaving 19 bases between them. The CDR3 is CSAKTPGEGEQYF. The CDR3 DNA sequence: TGCAGTGCCAAAACTCCCGGAGAGGGTGAGCAGTACTTC.

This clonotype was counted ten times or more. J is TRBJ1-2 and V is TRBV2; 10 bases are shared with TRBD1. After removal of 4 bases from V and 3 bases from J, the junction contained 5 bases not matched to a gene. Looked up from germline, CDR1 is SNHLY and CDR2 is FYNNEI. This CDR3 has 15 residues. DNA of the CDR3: TGTGCCAGCAGTGTCCGGGACAGGGGTGACTATGGCTACACCTTC. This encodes CASSVRDRGDYGYTF.

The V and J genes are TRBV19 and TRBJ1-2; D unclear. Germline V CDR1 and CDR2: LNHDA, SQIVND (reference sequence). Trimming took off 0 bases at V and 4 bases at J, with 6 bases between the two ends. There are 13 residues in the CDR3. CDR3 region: CASSIDYRYGYTF. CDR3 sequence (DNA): TGTGCCAGTAGTATAGACTACCGCTATGGCTACACCTTC. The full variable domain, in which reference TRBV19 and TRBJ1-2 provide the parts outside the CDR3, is DGGITQSPKYLFRKEGQNVTLSCEQNLNHDAMYWYRQDPGQGLRLIYYSQIVNDFQKGDIAEGYSVSREKKESFPLTVTSAQKNPTAFYLCASSIDYRYGYTFGSGTRLTVV.

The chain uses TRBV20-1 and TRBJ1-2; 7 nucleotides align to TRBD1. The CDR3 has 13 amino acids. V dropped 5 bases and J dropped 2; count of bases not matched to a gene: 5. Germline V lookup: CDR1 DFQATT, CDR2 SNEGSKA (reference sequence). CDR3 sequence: CSAGGGQNYGYTF. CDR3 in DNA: TGCAGTGCTGGGGGGGGACAGAACTATGGCTACACCTTC.

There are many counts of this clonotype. In DNA, the CDR3 is TGTGCCAGCAGTTTAGAGGGTCCGTACAATCAGCCCCAGCATTTT. It codes for CASSLEGPYNQPQHF. This chain links TRBV28 with TRBJ1-5, with no clear D. The CDR3 has 15 amino acids. Trimming removed 2 bases from V and 3 bases from J, with 11 bases in between. Germline V gene lookup returns CDR1 MDHEN and CDR2 SYDVKM.

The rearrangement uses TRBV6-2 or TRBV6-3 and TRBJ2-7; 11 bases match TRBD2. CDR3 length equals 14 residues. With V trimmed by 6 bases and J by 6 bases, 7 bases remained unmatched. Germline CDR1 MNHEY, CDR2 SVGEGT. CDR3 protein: CASSLLAGVGEQYF. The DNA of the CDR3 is TGTGCCAGCAGCCTACTAGCGGGAGTTGGCGAGCAGTACTTC.

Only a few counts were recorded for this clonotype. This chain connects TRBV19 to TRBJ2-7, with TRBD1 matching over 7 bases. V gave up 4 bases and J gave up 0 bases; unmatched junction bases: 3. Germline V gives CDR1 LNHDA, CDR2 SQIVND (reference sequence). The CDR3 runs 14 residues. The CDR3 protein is CASSTQGTSYEQYF. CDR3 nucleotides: TGTGCCAGTAGTACACAGGGGACCTCCTACGAGCAGTACTTC. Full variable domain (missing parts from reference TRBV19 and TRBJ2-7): DGGITQSPKYLFRKEGQNVTLSCEQNLNHDAMYWYRQDPGQGLRLIYYSQIVNDFQKGDIAEGYSVSREKKESFPLTVTSAQKNPTAFYLCASSTQGTSYEQYFGPGTRLTVT.

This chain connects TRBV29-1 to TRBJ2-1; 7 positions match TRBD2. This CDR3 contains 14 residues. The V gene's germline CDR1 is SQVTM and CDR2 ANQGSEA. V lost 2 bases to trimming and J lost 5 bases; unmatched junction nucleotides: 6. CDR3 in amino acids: CSVEPGLTHNEQFF. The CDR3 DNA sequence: TGCAGCGTTGAACCGGGACTAACCCACAATGAGCAGTTCTTC.

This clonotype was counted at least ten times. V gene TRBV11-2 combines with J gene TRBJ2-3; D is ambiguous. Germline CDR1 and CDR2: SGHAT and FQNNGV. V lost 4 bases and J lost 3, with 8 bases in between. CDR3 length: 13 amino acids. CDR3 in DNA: TGTGCCAGCAGCTCACTTCGAACAGATACGCAGTATTTT. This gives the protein CASSSLRTDTQYF.

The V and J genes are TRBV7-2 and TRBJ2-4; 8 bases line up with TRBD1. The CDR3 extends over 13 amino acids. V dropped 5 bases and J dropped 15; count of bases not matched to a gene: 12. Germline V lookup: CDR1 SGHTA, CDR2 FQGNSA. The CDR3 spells CASSPRTGQGGYF. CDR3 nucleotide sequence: TGTGCCAGCAGCCCCAGGACAGGGCAAGGCGGGTACTTC.

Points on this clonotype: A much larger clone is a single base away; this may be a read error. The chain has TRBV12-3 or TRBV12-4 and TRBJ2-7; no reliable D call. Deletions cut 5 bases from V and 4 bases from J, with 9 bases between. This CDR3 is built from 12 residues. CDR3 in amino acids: CASSDQEYEQYF. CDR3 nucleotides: TGTGCCAGCAGTGATCAGGAGTACGAGCAGTACTTC.

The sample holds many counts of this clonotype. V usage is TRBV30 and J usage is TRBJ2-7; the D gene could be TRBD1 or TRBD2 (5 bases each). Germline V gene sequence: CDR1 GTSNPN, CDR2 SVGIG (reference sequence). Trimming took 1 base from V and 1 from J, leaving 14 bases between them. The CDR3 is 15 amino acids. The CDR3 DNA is TGTGCCTGGAGTGGGCAGGGAGCGGATTCCTACGAGCAGTACTTC. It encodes CAWSGQGADSYEQYF. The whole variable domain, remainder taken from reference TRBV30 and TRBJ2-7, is SQTIHQWPATLVQPVGSPLSLECTVEGTSNPNLYWYRQAAGRGLQLLFYSVGIGQISSEVPQNLSASRPQDRQFILSSKKLLLSDSGFYLCAWSGQGADSYEQYFGPGTRLTVT.

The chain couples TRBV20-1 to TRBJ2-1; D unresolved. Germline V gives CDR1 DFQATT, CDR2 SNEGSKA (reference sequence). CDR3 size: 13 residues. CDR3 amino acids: CSAWRYSYNEQFF. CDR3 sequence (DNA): TGCAGCGCTTGGCGGTACTCCTACAATGAGCAGTTCTTC.

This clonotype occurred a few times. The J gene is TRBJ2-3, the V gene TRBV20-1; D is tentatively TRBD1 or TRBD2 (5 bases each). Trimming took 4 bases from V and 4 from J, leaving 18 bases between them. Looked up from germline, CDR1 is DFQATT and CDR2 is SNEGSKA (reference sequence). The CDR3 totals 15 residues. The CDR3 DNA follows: TGCAGTGCTACGCCGGGACGACCCCTCCCAGATACGCAGTATTTT. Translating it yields CSATPGRPLPDTQYF.

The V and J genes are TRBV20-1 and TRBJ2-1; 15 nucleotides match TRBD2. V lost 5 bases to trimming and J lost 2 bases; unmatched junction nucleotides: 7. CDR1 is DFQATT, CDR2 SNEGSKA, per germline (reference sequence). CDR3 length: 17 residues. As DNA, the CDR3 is TGCAGTGCTCCGGGGACTAGCGGGAGGAGTCCCTACAATGAGCAGTTCTTC. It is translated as CSAPGTSGRSPYNEQFF.

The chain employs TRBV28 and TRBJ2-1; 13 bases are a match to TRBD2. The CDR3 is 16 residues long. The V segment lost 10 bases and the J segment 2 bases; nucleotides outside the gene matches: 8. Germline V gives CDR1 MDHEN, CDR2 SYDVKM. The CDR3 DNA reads TGTGCCATCCAGACTAGCGGGAGGAGTCCCTACAATGAGCAGTTCTTC. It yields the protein CAIQTSGRSPYNEQFF.

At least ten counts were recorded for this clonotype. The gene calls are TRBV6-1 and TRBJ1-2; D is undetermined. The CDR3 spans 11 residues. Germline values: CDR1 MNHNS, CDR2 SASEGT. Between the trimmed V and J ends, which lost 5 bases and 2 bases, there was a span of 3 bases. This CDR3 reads CASSNNYGYTF. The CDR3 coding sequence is TGTGCCAGCAGTAACAACTATGGCTACACCTTC.

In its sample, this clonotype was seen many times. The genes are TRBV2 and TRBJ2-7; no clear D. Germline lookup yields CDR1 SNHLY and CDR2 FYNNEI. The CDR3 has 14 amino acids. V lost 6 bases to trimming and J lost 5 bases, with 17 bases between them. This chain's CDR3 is CASRQWYSSNEQYF. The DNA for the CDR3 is TGTGCCAGCAGGCAGTGGTATAGTTCTAACGAGCAGTACTTC.